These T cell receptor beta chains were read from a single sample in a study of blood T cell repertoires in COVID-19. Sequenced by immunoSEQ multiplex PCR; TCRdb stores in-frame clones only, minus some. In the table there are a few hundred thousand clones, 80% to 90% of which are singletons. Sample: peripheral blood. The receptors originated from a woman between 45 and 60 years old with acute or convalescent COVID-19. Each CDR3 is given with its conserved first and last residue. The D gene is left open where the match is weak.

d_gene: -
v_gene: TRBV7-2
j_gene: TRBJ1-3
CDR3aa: CASSLSRGSGNTIYF
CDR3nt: TGTGCCAGCAGCTTAAGCAGGGGCTCTGGAAACACCATATATTTT

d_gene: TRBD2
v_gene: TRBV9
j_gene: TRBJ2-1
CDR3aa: CASSETGGPFRNEQFF
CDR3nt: TGTGCCAGCAGCGAAACGGGAGGGCCCTTTCGCAATGAGCAGTTCTTC

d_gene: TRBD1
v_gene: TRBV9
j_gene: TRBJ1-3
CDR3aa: CASSVEGTGDTIYF
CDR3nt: TGTGCCAGCAGCGTAGAGGGAACAGGGGACACCATATATTTT

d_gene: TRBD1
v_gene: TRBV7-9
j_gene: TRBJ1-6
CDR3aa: CASTEIGQGAGSPLHF
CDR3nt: TGTGCCAGCACCGAGATCGGACAGGGGGCTGGTTCACCCCTCCACTTT

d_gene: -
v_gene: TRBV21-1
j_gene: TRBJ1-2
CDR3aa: CASSKGLSYGYTF
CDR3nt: TGTGCCAGCAGCAAAGGACTTAGCTATGGCTACACCTTC

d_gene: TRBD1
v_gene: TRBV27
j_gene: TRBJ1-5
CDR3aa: CASAKEQGAQPQHF
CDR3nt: TGTGCCAGCGCGAAGGAACAGGGGGCACAGCCCCAGCATTTT

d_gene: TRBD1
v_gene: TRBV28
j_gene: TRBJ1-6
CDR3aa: CASSPPGQGESPLHF
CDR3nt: TGTGCCAGCAGTCCCCCCGGACAGGGTGAATCACCCCTCCACTTT

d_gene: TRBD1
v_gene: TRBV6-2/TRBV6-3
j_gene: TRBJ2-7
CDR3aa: CASSNGQGTYEQYF
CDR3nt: TGTGCCAGCAGTAACGGACAGGGTACCTACGAGCAGTACTTC

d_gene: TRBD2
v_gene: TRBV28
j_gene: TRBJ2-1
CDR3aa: CASSHYSGLAGVRSSYNEQFF
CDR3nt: TGTGCCAGCAGTCACTACTCGGGACTAGCGGGAGTGAGGAGCTCCTACAATGAGCAGTTCTTC

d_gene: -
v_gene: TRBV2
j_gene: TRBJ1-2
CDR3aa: CASIWGPGYGYTF
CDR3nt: TGTGCCAGCATATGGGGCCCGGGCTATGGCTACACCTTC

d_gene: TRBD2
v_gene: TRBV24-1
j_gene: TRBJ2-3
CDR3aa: CATSDLQVGGRDPDTQYF
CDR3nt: TGTGCCACCAGTGATTTGCAAGTCGGCGGGAGGGACCCAGATACGCAGTATTTT

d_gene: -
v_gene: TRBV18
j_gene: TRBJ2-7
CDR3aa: CASSSPTGRGTYEQYF
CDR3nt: TGTGCCAGCTCATCCCCGACAGGCCGAGGGACCTACGAGCAGTACTTC

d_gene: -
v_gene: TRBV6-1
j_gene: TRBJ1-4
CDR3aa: CASSDGMREKLFF
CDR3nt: TGTGCCAGCAGTGACGGGATGCGGGAAAAACTGTTTTTT

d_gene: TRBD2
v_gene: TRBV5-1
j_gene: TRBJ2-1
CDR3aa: CASSLAGESYNEQFF
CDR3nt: TGCGCCAGCAGCCTAGCGGGGGAATCCTACAATGAGCAGTTCTTC